The rows below give T cell receptor beta chains drawn from one sample of a study of OX40 agonist ivuxolimab in advanced cancers. Libraries were prepared by immunoSEQ multiplex PCR; TCRdb keeps only in-frame clonotypes and omits some of them. The sample consists of under 95,000 clones, about 84% of them appearing once. Source: CD4+ or CD8+ T cells sorted from blood, taken in a trial of the OX40 agonist ivuxolimab. These TCRs come from an adult with an advanced solid tumor such as melanoma, head and neck, liver or kidney cancer. Each CDR3 is given with its conserved first and last residue. The D gene is left open where the match is weak. Size values are once, few and many counts, or a class for expanded clones, and some rows have none.

d_gene: -; abundance: -; j_gene: TRBJ2-1; v_gene: TRBV18; CDR3aa: CASSPRDASNEQFF; CDR3nt: TGTGCCAGCTCACCGCGGGACGCTTCCAATGAGCAGTTCTTC
d_gene: -; abundance: -; j_gene: TRBJ1-2; v_gene: TRBV7-9; CDR3aa: CASSLNGGDYGYTF; CDR3nt: TGTGCCAGCAGCTTAAACGGGGGGGACTATGGCTACACCTTC
d_gene: -; abundance: -; j_gene: TRBJ2-7; v_gene: TRBV27; CDR3aa: CASSLRHLYEQYF; CDR3nt: TGTGCCAGCAGTTTACGGCACCTCTACGAGCAGTACTTC
d_gene: -; abundance: -; j_gene: TRBJ1-3; v_gene: TRBV2; CDR3aa: CASLRDSGNTIYF; CDR3nt: TGTGCCAGCCTGAGGGATTCTGGAAACACCATATATTTT
d_gene: -; abundance: few; j_gene: TRBJ1-5; v_gene: TRBV7-2; CDR3aa: CASSRGLQPQHF; CDR3nt: TGTGCCAGCAGCAGGGGTTTGCAGCCCCAGCATTTT
d_gene: -; abundance: -; j_gene: TRBJ1-6; v_gene: TRBV18; CDR3aa: CASSPSGLDSPLHF; CDR3nt: TGTGCCAGCTCACCAAGTGGACTCGATTCACCCCTCCACTTT
d_gene: -; abundance: once; j_gene: TRBJ2-7; v_gene: TRBV29-1; CDR3aa: CSVEGIEGYEQYF; CDR3nt: TGCAGCGTTGAAGGTATTGAGGGCTACGAGCAGTACTTC
d_gene: -; abundance: -; j_gene: TRBJ1-1; v_gene: TRBV6-5; CDR3aa: CASSPGQSRGTEAFF; CDR3nt: TGTGCCAGCAGCCCAGGACAGTCGAGGGGAACTGAAGCTTTCTTT
d_gene: TRBD2; abundance: -; j_gene: TRBJ2-5; v_gene: TRBV9; CDR3aa: CASSVAGGSQETQYF; CDR3nt: TGTGCCAGCAGCGTAGCCGGCGGGAGCCAAGAGACCCAGTACTTC
d_gene: -; abundance: -; j_gene: TRBJ2-5; v_gene: TRBV18; CDR3aa: CASIRVDETQETQYF; CDR3nt: TGTGCCAGCATCCGGGTGGACGAAACACAAGAGACCCAGTACTTC
d_gene: TRBD2; abundance: -; j_gene: TRBJ2-7; v_gene: TRBV7-9; CDR3aa: CASRRAGTSDYEQYF; CDR3nt: TGTGCCAGCAGGCGAGCCGGGACTAGCGACTACGAGCAGTACTTC
d_gene: TRBD1; abundance: -; j_gene: TRBJ1-2; v_gene: TRBV5-1; CDR3aa: CASSPWTGGDYGYTF; CDR3nt: TGCGCCAGCAGCCCCTGGACAGGGGGCGACTATGGCTACACCTTC
d_gene: TRBD2; abundance: -; j_gene: TRBJ2-1; v_gene: TRBV7-3; CDR3aa: CASSTSGTTIIREQFF; CDR3nt: TGTGCCAGCAGCACCTCCGGGACTACCATCATTCGGGAGCAGTTCTTC
d_gene: TRBD1; abundance: once; j_gene: TRBJ2-3; v_gene: TRBV9; CDR3aa: CASSGRDRSTDTQYF; CDR3nt: TGTGCCAGCAGCGGCCGGGACAGGAGCACAGATACGCAGTATTTT
d_gene: TRBD2; abundance: -; j_gene: TRBJ2-3; v_gene: TRBV5-1; CDR3aa: CASYGGGATDTQYF; CDR3nt: TGCGCCAGCTATGGCGGGGGGGCTACAGATACGCAGTATTTT
d_gene: -; abundance: -; j_gene: TRBJ2-3; v_gene: TRBV6-5; CDR3aa: CASSYQGGVDTQYF; CDR3nt: TGTGCCAGCAGCTACCAGGGTGGTGTAGATACGCAGTATTTT
d_gene: TRBD1; abundance: -; j_gene: TRBJ1-6; v_gene: TRBV7-2; CDR3aa: CASSFQDREGNSPLHF; CDR3nt: TGTGCCAGCAGCTTCCAGGACAGGGAAGGGAATTCACCCCTCCACTTT
d_gene: TRBD1; abundance: -; j_gene: TRBJ1-2; v_gene: TRBV9; CDR3aa: CASSPRTGQGGGYTF; CDR3nt: TGTGCCAGCAGCCCTCGGACGGGACAGGGGGGCGGCTACACCTTC
d_gene: -; abundance: -; j_gene: TRBJ2-2; v_gene: TRBV7-3; CDR3aa: CASSWQGHTGELFF; CDR3nt: TGTGCCAGCAGCTGGCAGGGGCACACCGGGGAGCTGTTTTTT
d_gene: TRBD2; abundance: -; j_gene: TRBJ2-1; v_gene: TRBV5-1; CDR3aa: CASSLTSGSLNEQFF; CDR3nt: TGCGCCAGCAGCCTGACTAGCGGGAGTTTGAATGAGCAGTTCTTC
d_gene: -; abundance: few; j_gene: TRBJ1-2; v_gene: TRBV4-2; CDR3aa: CASSQRVGDGYTF; CDR3nt: TGTGCCAGCAGCCAAAGGGTAGGGGATGGCTACACCTTC
d_gene: -; abundance: -; j_gene: TRBJ2-7; v_gene: TRBV7-8; CDR3aa: CASSLGVGLPHEQYF; CDR3nt: TGTGCCAGCAGCCTGGGGGTTGGGCTACCCCACGAGCAGTACTTC
d_gene: -; abundance: -; j_gene: TRBJ2-3; v_gene: TRBV20-1; CDR3aa: CSARRDTQYF; CDR3nt: TGCAGTGCCAGGAGAGATACGCAGTATTTT
d_gene: -; abundance: once; j_gene: TRBJ1-1; v_gene: TRBV6-5; CDR3aa: CASSRGLGDTEAFF; CDR3nt: TGTGCCAGCAGCCGGGGCTTAGGGGACACTGAAGCTTTCTTT
d_gene: TRBD1; abundance: -; j_gene: TRBJ2-7; v_gene: TRBV11-2; CDR3aa: CASSFSGQASAYEQYF; CDR3nt: TGTGCCAGCAGCTTCTCTGGACAGGCGAGCGCCTACGAGCAGTACTTC
d_gene: -; abundance: -; j_gene: TRBJ1-5; v_gene: TRBV5-4; CDR3aa: CASSQDRTHPETQHF; CDR3nt: TGTGCCAGCAGCCAAGATAGGACACACCCCGAAACCCAGCATTTT
d_gene: -; abundance: -; j_gene: TRBJ2-5; v_gene: TRBV11-2; CDR3aa: CASSLEETQYF; CDR3nt: TGTGCCAGCAGCTTAGAGGAGACCCAGTACTTC
d_gene: TRBD1; abundance: -; j_gene: TRBJ1-1; v_gene: TRBV7-2; CDR3aa: CASSSRTGGNTEAFF; CDR3nt: TGTGCCAGCAGCTCCCGGACAGGGGGGAACACTGAAGCTTTCTTT
d_gene: -; abundance: once; j_gene: TRBJ1-1; v_gene: TRBV18; CDR3aa: CASSPLGGTEAFF; CDR3nt: TGTGCCAGCTCACCACTAGGGGGAACTGAAGCTTTCTTT
d_gene: TRBD1; abundance: -; j_gene: TRBJ2-7; v_gene: TRBV4-1; CDR3aa: CASSQGLRDRGIEQYF; CDR3nt: TGCGCCAGCAGCCAAGGTTTAAGGGACAGGGGAATCGAGCAGTACTTC
d_gene: TRBD1; abundance: once; j_gene: TRBJ1-2; v_gene: TRBV4-1; CDR3aa: CASSQVMTGVNYGYTF; CDR3nt: TGCGCCAGCAGCCAAGTTATGACAGGGGTGAACTATGGCTACACCTTC
d_gene: -; abundance: -; j_gene: TRBJ1-3; v_gene: TRBV11-2; CDR3aa: CASSLFGNTIYF; CDR3nt: TGTGCCAGCAGCTTATTCGGGAACACCATATATTTT
d_gene: TRBD1; abundance: few; j_gene: TRBJ1-5; v_gene: TRBV2; CDR3aa: CASSERTGGDQPQHF; CDR3nt: TGTGCCAGCAGTGAGAGGACAGGGGGTGATCAGCCCCAGCATTTT
d_gene: TRBD1; abundance: few; j_gene: TRBJ2-5; v_gene: TRBV7-2; CDR3aa: CASSRTGQGQETQYF; CDR3nt: TGTGCCAGCAGTCGGACGGGACAGGGACAAGAGACCCAGTACTTC
d_gene: -; abundance: -; j_gene: TRBJ1-4; v_gene: TRBV2; CDR3aa: CASVRSNEKLFF; CDR3nt: TGTGCCAGCGTACGGTCTAATGAAAAACTGTTTTTT
d_gene: TRBD1; abundance: few; j_gene: TRBJ1-2; v_gene: TRBV6-6; CDR3aa: CASSFSSGGFYGYTF; CDR3nt: TGTGCCAGCAGTTTCTCATCAGGGGGGTTCTATGGCTACACCTTC
d_gene: -; abundance: -; j_gene: TRBJ1-4; v_gene: TRBV5-1; CDR3aa: CASSSTGRADEKLFF; CDR3nt: TGCGCCAGCAGCTCCACTGGGAGGGCGGACGAAAAACTGTTTTTT
d_gene: -; abundance: few; j_gene: TRBJ1-2; v_gene: TRBV7-2; CDR3aa: CASSPGRNYGYTF; CDR3nt: TGTGCCAGCAGCCCTGGACGGAACTATGGCTACACCTTC
d_gene: -; abundance: -; j_gene: TRBJ1-1; v_gene: TRBV7-8; CDR3aa: CASSYPRRGERTEAFF; CDR3nt: TGTGCCAGCAGCTACCCACGCAGGGGAGAACGGACTGAAGCTTTCTTT
d_gene: -; abundance: -; j_gene: TRBJ2-5; v_gene: TRBV7-2; CDR3aa: CASSLALYQETQYF; CDR3nt: TGTGCCAGCAGCTTAGCGCTCTACCAAGAGACCCAGTACTTC
d_gene: -; abundance: -; j_gene: TRBJ1-2; v_gene: TRBV2; CDR3aa: CASSEARSYGYTF; CDR3nt: TGTGCCAGCAGTGAAGCGCGTTCCTATGGCTACACCTTC
d_gene: -; abundance: -; j_gene: TRBJ1-4; v_gene: TRBV5-4; CDR3aa: CASSRDRAEKLFF; CDR3nt: TGTGCCAGCAGCCGGGACCGAGCCGAAAAACTGTTTTTT
d_gene: -; abundance: -; j_gene: TRBJ2-2; v_gene: TRBV6-5; CDR3aa: CASRATSRNTGELFF; CDR3nt: TGTGCCAGCAGAGCCACTAGCAGGAACACCGGGGAGCTGTTTTTT
d_gene: TRBD1; abundance: -; j_gene: TRBJ1-2; v_gene: TRBV7-7; CDR3aa: CASSFQAGGRRGYTF; CDR3nt: TGTGCTAGCAGCTTTCAGGCAGGGGGCAGAAGGGGCTACACCTTC
d_gene: -; abundance: once; j_gene: TRBJ1-6; v_gene: TRBV2; CDR3aa: CASRTDGLNSPLHF; CDR3nt: TGTGCCAGCAGGACGGACGGACTTAATTCACCCCTCCACTTT
d_gene: TRBD1; abundance: -; j_gene: TRBJ1-3; v_gene: TRBV10-3; CDR3aa: CAISDQGTGRNTIYF; CDR3nt: TGTGCCATCAGTGATCAAGGGACAGGGAGGAACACCATATATTTT
d_gene: -; abundance: -; j_gene: TRBJ2-5; v_gene: TRBV19; CDR3aa: CASSMGASETQYF; CDR3nt: TGTGCCAGTAGTATGGGGGCCTCAGAGACCCAGTACTTC
d_gene: -; abundance: few; j_gene: TRBJ1-2; v_gene: TRBV7-9; CDR3aa: CASSLDGYGYTF; CDR3nt: TGTGCCAGCAGCTTAGATGGATATGGCTACACCTTC
d_gene: -; abundance: once; j_gene: TRBJ2-5; v_gene: TRBV16; CDR3aa: CASSLLSNQETQYF; CDR3nt: TGTGCCAGCAGCCTTCTGTCCAACCAAGAGACCCAGTACTTC
d_gene: -; abundance: few; j_gene: TRBJ1-5; v_gene: TRBV5-5; CDR3aa: CASSPRTVDSNQPQHF; CDR3nt: TGTGCCAGCAGCCCCCGGACAGTGGATAGCAATCAGCCCCAGCATTTT
d_gene: -; abundance: -; j_gene: TRBJ1-5; v_gene: TRBV27; CDR3aa: CASRLTGSNQPQHF; CDR3nt: TGTGCCAGCAGACTCACAGGTAGCAATCAGCCCCAGCATTTT
d_gene: -; abundance: -; j_gene: TRBJ2-6; v_gene: TRBV19; CDR3aa: CASLDGSSGANVLTF; CDR3nt: TGTGCCAGTCTCGACGGTAGCTCTGGGGCCAACGTCCTGACTTTC
d_gene: -; abundance: -; j_gene: TRBJ2-7; v_gene: TRBV7-8; CDR3aa: CASSLGQGPLYEQYF; CDR3nt: TGTGCCAGCAGCTTAGGGCAGGGGCCGCTCTACGAGCAGTACTTC
d_gene: -; abundance: -; j_gene: TRBJ2-2; v_gene: TRBV5-1; CDR3aa: CANSLGRDPSNTGELFF; CDR3nt: TGCGCCAACAGCTTGGGCCGGGACCCGTCGAACACCGGGGAGCTGTTTTTT
d_gene: TRBD2; abundance: -; j_gene: TRBJ2-3; v_gene: TRBV7-8; CDR3aa: CASSLVGGGSDTQYF; CDR3nt: TGTGCCAGCAGCTTAGTGGGCGGGGGTTCAGATACGCAGTATTTT
d_gene: TRBD2; abundance: -; j_gene: TRBJ2-1; v_gene: TRBV6-1; CDR3aa: CASSPVGGGAWEQFF; CDR3nt: TGTGCCAGCAGCCCCGTGGGCGGGGGGGCCTGGGAGCAGTTCTTC
d_gene: -; abundance: -; j_gene: TRBJ2-5; v_gene: TRBV2; CDR3aa: CASRSQETQYF; CDR3nt: TGTGCCAGCAGGTCACAAGAGACCCAGTACTTC
d_gene: TRBD1; abundance: -; j_gene: TRBJ2-3; v_gene: TRBV7-3; CDR3aa: CASSLQGGNTDTQYF; CDR3nt: TGTGCCAGCAGCTTACAAGGGGGCAACACAGATACGCAGTATTTT
d_gene: -; abundance: once; j_gene: TRBJ1-1; v_gene: TRBV4-1; CDR3aa: CASSLRVVTEAFF; CDR3nt: TGCGCCAGCAGCCTGAGGGTAGTGACTGAAGCTTTCTTT
d_gene: -; abundance: -; j_gene: TRBJ2-1; v_gene: TRBV15; CDR3aa: CATSRDSGDRRGLSSYNEQFF; CDR3nt: TGTGCCACCAGCAGAGATAGTGGAGACAGGAGGGGACTAAGCTCCTACAATGAGCAGTTCTTC